This TCR beta chain stems from a study of shared clonotypes between healthy human individuals. Study-wide points: Blood was the sole source, and tissue repertoires probably differ. Naive subsets tended to show greater estimated richness than memory subsets.

The data were produced by immunoSEQ multiplex PCR, yet TCRdb's version contains in-frame clones alone and is incomplete. The repertoire consists of about a million clones, with roughly 70% occurring once and the leading ten covering approximately 1.5%. Points on this clone: Its cognate antigen is unknown.

A split of CD4+ cells into CD45RA+ naive and CD45RA-negative memory subsets was performed. V gave up 5 bases and J gave up 5 bases; unmatched junction bases: 11. The germline V gene has CDR1 SGHAT and CDR2 FQNNGV. The CDR3 has 16 amino acids. The chain couples TRBV11-2 to TRBJ2-3, with TRBD1 matching over 9 bases. The clonotype was recovered from a man between 18 and 35 years old in good health. The sequenced sample was memory CD4+ T cells sorted from blood. As to subset: CD45RA-negative fraction. CDR3 DNA: TGTGCCAGCAGCCTACAGGGGGCGGTTTATCTAGATACGCAGTATTTT. It translates to CASSLQGAVYLDTQYF.